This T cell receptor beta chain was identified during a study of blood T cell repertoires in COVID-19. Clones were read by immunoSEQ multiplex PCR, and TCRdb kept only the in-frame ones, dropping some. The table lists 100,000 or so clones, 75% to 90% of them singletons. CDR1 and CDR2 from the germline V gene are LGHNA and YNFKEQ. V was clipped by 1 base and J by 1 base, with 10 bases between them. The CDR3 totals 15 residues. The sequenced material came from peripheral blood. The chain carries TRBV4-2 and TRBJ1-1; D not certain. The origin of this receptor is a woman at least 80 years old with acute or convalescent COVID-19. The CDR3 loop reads CASSQASGRNTEAFF. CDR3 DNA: TGTGCCAGCAGCCAAGCTTCCGGGAGGAACACTGAAGCTTTCTTT.